This T cell receptor (beta chain) was retrieved from a study of monozygotic twins with inflammatory bowel disease. This CDR3 has 14 amino acids. TCRdb re-called the 5' RACE reads and shows each CDR3 protein once, DNA omitted. The repertoire shows 150,000 to 200,000 distinct CDR3 sequences; the top ten hold less than 8%. General study findings and limits: Researchers report that IBD patients shared fewer clonotypes with others than healthy twins, especially amid disease activity. Discordant twins showed the same repertoire similarity as concordant twins, possibly from limited power. Resolution of different T cell subtypes was not achieved.

Concerning this clonotype: Its antigen is unidentified.

This TCR was recovered from a human donor with ulcerative colitis or Crohn's disease, or a healthy co-twin of an affected twin (not recorded which). The chain recombines TRBV12-3 or TRBV12-4 with TRBJ2-7; there is no DNA to check the TCRdb D call of TRBD2. Specimen: blood. The CDR3 sequence is CASSGLAGTNEQYF.